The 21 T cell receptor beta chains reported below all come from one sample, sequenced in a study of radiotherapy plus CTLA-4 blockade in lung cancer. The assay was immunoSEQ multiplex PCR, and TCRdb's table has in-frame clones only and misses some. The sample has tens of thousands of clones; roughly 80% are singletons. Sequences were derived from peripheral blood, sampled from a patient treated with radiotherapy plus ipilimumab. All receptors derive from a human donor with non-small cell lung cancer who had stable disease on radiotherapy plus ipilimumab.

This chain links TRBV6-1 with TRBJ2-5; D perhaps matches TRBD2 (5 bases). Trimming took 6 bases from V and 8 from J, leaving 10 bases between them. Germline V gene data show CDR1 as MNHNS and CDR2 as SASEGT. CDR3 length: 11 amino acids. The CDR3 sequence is CASSDPGTQYF. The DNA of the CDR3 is TGTGCCAGCAGCGACCCGGGAACCCAGTACTTC.

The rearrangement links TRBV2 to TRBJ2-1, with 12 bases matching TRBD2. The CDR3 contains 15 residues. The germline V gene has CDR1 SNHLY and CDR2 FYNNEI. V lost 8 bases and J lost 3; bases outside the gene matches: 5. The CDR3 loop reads CASGASGRGYNEQFF. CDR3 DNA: TGTGCCAGCGGGGCTAGCGGGAGGGGCTACAATGAGCAGTTCTTC.

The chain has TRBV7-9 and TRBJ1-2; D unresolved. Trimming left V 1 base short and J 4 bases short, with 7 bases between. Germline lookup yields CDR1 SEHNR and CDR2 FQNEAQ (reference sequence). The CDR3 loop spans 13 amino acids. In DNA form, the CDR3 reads TGTGCCAGCAGCTTAGGAACATCCTATGGCTACACCTTC. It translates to CASSLGTSYGYTF.

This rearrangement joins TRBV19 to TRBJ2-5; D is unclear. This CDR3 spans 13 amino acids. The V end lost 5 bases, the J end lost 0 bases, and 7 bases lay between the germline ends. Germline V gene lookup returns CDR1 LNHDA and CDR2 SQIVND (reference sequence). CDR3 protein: CASSRLYQETQYF. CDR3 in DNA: TGTGCCAGTAGTCGTCTCTACCAAGAGACCCAGTACTTC.

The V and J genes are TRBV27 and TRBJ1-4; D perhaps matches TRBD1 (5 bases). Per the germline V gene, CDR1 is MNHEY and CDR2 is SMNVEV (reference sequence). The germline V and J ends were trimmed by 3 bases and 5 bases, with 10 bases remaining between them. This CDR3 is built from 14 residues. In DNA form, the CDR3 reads TGTGCCAGCAGTTTCGCAGGGCTCAATGAAAAACTGTTTTTT. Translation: CASSFAGLNEKLFF.

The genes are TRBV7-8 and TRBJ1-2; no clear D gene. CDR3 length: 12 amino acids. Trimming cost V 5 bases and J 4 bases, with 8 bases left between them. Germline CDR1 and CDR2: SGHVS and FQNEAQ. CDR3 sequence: CASSTSTYGYTF. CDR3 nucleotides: TGTGCCAGCAGCACCTCGACCTATGGCTACACCTTC.

The CDR3, as DNA: TGTGCCAGCAGCATCCGGGACCAAACTAATGAAAAACTGTTTTTT. Residues: CASSIRDQTNEKLFF. The chain recombines TRBV5-4 with TRBJ1-4; D perhaps matches TRBD1 (5 bases). Germline CDR1 reads SGHNT; CDR2 reads YYREEE (reference sequence). Trimming pared 4 bases from V and 1 base from J, leaving 11 bases between. The CDR3 is 15 amino acids.

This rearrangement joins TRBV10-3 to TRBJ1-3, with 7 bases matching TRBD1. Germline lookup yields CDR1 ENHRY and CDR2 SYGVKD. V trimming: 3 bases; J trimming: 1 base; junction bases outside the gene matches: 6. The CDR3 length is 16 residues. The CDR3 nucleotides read TGTGCCATCAGTGATTATAGGGGGCATTCTGGAAACACCATATATTTT. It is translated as CAISDYRGHSGNTIYF.

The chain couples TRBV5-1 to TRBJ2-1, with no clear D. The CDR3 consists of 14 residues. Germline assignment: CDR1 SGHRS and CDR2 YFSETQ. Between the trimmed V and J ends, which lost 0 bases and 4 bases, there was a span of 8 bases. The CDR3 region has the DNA TGCGCCAGCAGCTTGGGTTCCCCATACAATGAGCAGTTCTTC. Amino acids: CASSLGSPYNEQFF. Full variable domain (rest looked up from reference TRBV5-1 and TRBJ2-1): KAGVTQTPRYLIKTRGQQVTLSCSPISGHRSVSWYQQTPGQGLQFLFEYFSETQRNKGNFPGRFSGRQFSNSRSEMNVSTLELGDSALYLCASSLGSPYNEQFFGPGTRLTVL.

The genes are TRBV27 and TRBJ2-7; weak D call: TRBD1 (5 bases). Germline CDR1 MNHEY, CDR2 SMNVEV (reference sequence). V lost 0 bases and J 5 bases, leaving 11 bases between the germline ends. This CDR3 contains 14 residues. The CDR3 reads CASSLSWGRDEQYF. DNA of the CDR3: TGTGCCAGCAGTTTATCCTGGGGCCGCGACGAGCAGTACTTC.

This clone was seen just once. CDR3 loop: CASSFDGRANEQFF. The CDR3 bases are TGTGCCAGCAGCTTTGACGGGAGGGCCAATGAGCAGTTCTTC. The J gene is TRBJ2-1, the V gene TRBV7-9, with 8 bases that match TRBD2. The CDR3 length is 14 residues. The junction had 4 bases not matched to a gene; V was cut back by 3 bases and J by 6 bases. Germline lookup yields CDR1 SEHNR and CDR2 FQNEAQ (reference sequence).

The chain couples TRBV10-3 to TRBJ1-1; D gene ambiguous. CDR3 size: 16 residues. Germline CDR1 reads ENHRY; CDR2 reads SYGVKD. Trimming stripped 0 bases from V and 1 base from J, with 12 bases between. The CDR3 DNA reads TGTGCCATCAGTGAGTCGCTAGACCTCTCGAACACTGAAGCTTTCTTT. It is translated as CAISESLDLSNTEAFF.

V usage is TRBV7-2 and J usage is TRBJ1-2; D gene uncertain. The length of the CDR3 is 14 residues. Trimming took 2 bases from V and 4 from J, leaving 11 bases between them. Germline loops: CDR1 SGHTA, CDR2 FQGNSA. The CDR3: CASSLRDNSYGYTF. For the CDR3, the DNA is TGTGCCAGCAGCTTAAGGGATAATAGCTATGGCTACACCTTC.

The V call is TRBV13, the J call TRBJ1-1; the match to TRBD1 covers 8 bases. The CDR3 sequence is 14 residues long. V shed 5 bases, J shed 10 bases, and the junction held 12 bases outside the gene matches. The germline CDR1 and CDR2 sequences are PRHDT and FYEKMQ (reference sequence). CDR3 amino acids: CASSPPTGDPGAFF. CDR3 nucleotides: TGTGCCAGCAGCCCCCCGACAGGGGACCCTGGAGCTTTCTTT. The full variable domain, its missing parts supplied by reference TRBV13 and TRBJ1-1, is AAGVIQSPRHLIKEKRETATLKCYPIPRHDTVYWYQQGPGQDPQFLISFYEKMQSDKGSIPDRFSAQQFSDYHSELNMSSLELGDSALYFCASSPPTGDPGAFFGQGTRLTVV.

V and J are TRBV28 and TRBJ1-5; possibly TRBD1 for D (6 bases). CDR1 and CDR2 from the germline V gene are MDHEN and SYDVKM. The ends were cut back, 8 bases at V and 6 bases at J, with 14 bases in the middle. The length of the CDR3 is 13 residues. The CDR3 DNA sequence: TGTGCCAGCGATACAGGGTTCCCTCAGCCCCAGCATTTT. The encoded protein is CASDTGFPQPQHF.

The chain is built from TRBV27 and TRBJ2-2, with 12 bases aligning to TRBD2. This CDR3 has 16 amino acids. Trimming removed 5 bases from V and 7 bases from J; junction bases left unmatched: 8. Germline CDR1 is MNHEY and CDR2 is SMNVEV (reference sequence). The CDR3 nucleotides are TGTGCCAGCAGTCCCCTAGCGGGGGGGCTCGGCGGGGAGCTGTTTTTT. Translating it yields CASSPLAGGLGGELFF.

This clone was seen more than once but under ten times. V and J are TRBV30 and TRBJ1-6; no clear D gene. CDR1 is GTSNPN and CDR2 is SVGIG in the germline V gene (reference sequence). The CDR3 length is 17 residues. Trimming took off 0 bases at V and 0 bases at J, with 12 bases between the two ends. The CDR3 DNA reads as TGTGCCTGGAGTGTATTCCGGCGGAGCTCCTATAATTCACCCCTCCACTTT. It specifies CAWSVFRRSSYNSPLHF.

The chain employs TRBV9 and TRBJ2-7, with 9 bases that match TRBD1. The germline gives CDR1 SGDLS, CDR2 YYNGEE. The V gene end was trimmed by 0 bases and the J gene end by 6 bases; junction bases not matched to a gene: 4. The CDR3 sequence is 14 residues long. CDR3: CASSVAGQGSEQYF. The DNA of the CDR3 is TGTGCCAGCAGCGTAGCCGGACAGGGGAGCGAGCAGTACTTC.

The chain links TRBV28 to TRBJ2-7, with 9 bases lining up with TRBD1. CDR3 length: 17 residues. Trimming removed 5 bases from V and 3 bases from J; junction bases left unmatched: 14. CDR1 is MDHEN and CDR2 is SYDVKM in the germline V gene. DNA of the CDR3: TGTGCCAGCAGTCGGAAGGGGCGAGGGACAGGGATCTACGAGCAGTACTTC. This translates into CASSRKGRGTGIYEQYF.

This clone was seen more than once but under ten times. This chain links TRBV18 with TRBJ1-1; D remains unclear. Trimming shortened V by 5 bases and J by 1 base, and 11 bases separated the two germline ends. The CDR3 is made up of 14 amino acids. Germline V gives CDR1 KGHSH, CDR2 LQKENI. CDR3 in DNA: TGTGCCAGCTCAAGGGCTTGGGGGAACACTGAAGCTTTCTTT. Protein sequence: CASSRAWGNTEAFF.

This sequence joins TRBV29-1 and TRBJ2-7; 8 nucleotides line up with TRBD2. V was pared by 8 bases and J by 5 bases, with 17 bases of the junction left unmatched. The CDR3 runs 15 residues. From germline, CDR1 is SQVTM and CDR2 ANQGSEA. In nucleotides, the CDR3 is TGCAGCATCAGTAGCGGGGCAGGGCGTTTCGACGAGCAGTACTTC. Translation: CSISSGAGRFDEQYF.